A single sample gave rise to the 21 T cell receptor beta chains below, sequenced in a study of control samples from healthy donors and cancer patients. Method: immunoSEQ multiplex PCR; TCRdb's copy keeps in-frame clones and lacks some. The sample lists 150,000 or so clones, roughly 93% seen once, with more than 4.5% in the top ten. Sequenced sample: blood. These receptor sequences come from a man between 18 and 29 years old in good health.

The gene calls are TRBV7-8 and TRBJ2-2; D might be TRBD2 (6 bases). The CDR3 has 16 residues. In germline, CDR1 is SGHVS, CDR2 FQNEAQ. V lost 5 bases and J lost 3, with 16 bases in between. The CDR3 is CASSLSGTPYTGELFF. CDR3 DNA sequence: TGTGCCAGCAGCCTATCCGGGACTCCTTACACCGGGGAGCTGTTTTTT.

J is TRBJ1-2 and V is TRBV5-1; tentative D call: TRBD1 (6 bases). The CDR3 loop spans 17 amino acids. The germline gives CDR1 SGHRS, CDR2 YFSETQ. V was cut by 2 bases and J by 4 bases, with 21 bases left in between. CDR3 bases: TGCGCCAGCAGCTTTACCCCAGGGGCCATTGAAATCTATGGCTACACCTTC. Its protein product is CASSFTPGAIEIYGYTF.

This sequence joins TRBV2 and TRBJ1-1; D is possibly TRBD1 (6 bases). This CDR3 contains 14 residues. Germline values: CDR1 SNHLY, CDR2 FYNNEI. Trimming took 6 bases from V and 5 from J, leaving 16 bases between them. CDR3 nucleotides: TGTGCCAGCAGCGTACAGGGTTTCGGTACTGAAGCTTTCTTT. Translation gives CASSVQGFGTEAFF.

Written as DNA, the CDR3 is TGTGCCTGGAGTGTTCGGTCGTCGGGCTACACCTTC. This sequence encodes CAWSVRSSGYTF. The rearrangement links TRBV30 to TRBJ1-2; the D is unclear. Looked up from germline, CDR1 is GTSNPN and CDR2 is SVGIG (reference sequence). The CDR3 runs to 12 residues. The V and J ends lost 0 bases and 8 bases respectively, with 10 bases between them.

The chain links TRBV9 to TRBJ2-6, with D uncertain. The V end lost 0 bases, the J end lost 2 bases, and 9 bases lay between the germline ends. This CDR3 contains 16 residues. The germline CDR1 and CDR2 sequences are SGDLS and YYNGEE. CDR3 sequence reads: CASSVDRTAGANVLTF. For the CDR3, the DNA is TGTGCCAGCAGCGTAGATCGCACAGCTGGGGCCAACGTCCTGACTTTC.

The CDR3 nucleotides read TGTGCCAGCAGCTCCACTAGCGGGGGGGCAGGTGAGCAGTTCTTC. Protein sequence: CASSSTSGGAGEQFF. The rearrangement links TRBV7-9 to TRBJ2-1; TRBD2 aligns across 13 bases. V was pared by 4 bases and J by 9 bases, with 6 bases of the junction left unmatched. Germline-derived CDR1 and CDR2 are SEHNR and FQNEAQ (reference sequence). The CDR3 loop spans 15 amino acids. Combining the CDR3 with reference TRBV7-9 and TRBJ2-1 gives the whole variable domain DTGVSQNPRHKITKRGQNVTFRCDPISEHNRLYWYRQTLGQGPEFLTYFQNEAQLEKSRLLSDRFSAERPKGSFSTLEIQRTEQGDSAMYLCASSSTSGGAGEQFFGPGTRLTVL.

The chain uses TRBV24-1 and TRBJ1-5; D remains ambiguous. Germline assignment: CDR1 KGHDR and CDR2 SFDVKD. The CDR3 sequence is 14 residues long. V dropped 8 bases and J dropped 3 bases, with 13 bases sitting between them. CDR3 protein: CATNPGCVNQPQHF. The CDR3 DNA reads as TGTGCCACCAACCCGGGCTGCGTCAATCAGCCCCAGCATTTT.

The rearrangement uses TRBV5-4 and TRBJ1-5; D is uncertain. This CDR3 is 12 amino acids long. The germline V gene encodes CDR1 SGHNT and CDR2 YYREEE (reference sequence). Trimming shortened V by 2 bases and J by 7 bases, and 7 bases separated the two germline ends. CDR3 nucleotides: TGTGCCAGCAGCTTTTTTGGGCAGCCCCAGCATTTT. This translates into CASSFFGQPQHF.

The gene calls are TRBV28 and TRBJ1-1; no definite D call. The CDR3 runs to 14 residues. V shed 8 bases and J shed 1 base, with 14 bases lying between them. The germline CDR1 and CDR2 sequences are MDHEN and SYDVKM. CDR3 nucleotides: TGTGCCAGCGCCCAGGAGGGCGGGAACACTGAAGCTTTCTTT. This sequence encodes CASAQEGGNTEAFF.

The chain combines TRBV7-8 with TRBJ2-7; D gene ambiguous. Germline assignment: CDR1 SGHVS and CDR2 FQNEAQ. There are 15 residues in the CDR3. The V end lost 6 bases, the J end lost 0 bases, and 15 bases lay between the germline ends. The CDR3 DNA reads TGTGCCAGCAGTCCTAGGTCGCAGCCCTCCTACGAGCAGTACTTC. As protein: CASSPRSQPSYEQYF.

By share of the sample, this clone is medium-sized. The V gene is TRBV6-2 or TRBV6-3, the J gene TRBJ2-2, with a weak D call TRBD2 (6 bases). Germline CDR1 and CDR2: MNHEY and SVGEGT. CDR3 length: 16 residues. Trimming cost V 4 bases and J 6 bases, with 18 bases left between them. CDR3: CASSLWGDVSAGELFF. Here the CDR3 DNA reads TGTGCCAGCAGTTTGTGGGGGGACGTAAGTGCCGGGGAGCTGTTTTTT.

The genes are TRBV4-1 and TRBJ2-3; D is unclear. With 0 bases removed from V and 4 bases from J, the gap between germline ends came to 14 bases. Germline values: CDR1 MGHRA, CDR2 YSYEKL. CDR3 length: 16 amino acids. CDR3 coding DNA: TGCGCCAGCAGCCAAGATCGGCCCCCCGGCCCAGATACGCAGTATTTT. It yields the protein CASSQDRPPGPDTQYF.

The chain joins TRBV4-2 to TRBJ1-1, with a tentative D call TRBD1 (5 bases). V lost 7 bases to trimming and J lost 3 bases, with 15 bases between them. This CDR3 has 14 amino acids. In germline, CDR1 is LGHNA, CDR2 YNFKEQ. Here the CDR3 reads CASMPSGTYTEAFF. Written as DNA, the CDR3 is TGTGCCAGCATGCCTTCCGGGACTTACACTGAAGCTTTCTTT.

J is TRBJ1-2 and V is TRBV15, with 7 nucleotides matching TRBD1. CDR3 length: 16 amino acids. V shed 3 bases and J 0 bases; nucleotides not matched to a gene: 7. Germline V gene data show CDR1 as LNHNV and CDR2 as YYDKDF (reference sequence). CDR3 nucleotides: TGTGCCACCAGCAGGGAGGGGACAGCTACTAACTATGGCTACACCTTC. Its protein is CATSREGTATNYGYTF.

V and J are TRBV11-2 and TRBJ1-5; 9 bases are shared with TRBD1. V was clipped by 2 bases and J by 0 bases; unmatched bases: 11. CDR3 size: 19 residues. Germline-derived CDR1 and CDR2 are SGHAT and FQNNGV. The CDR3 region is CASSLPKGQGLNSNQPQHF. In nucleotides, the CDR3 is TGTGCCAGCAGCTTACCCAAGGGACAGGGCCTGAATAGCAATCAGCCCCAGCATTTT.

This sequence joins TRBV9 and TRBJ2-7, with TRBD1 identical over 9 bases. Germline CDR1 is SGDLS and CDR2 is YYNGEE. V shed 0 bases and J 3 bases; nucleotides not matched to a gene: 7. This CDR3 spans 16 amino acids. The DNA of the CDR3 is TGTGCCAGCAGCGTAGCTTCTGGGACAGGGTTCTACGAGCAGTACTTC. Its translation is CASSVASGTGFYEQYF.

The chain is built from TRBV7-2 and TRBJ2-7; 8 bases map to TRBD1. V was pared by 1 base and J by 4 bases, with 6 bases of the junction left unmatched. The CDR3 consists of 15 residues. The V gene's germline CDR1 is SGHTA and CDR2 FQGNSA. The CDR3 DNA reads TGTGCCAGCAGCTTAGGCGGACAGGGTGTTTACGAGCAGTACTTC. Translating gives CASSLGGQGVYEQYF.

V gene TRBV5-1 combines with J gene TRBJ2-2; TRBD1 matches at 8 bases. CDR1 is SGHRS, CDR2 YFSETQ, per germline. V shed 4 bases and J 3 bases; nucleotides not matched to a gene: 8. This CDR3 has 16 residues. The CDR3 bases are TGCGCCAGCAGCACTTCGACAGGGGTGGACACCGGGGAGCTGTTTTTT. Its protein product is CASSTSTGVDTGELFF.

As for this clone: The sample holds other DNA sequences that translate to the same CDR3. The CDR3 sequence: CASSVTENYGYTF. CDR3 DNA sequence: TGTGCCAGCAGCGTTACAGAGAACTATGGCTACACCTTC. V is TRBV9 and J is TRBJ1-2; no definite D call. Germline V lookup: CDR1 SGDLS, CDR2 YYNGEE. Deletions cut 2 bases from V and 2 bases from J, with 7 bases between. The CDR3 is made up of 13 amino acids.

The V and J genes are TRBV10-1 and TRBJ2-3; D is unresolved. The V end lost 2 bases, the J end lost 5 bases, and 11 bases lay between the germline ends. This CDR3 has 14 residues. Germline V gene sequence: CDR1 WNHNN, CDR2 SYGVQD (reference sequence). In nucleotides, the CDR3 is TGCGCCAGCAGTGAGCCGTCCCTGGGAGATACGCAGTATTTT. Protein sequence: CASSEPSLGDTQYF.

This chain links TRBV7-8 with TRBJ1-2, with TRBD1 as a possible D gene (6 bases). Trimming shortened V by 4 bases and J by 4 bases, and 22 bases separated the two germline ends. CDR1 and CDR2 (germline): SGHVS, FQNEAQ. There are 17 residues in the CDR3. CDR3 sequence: CASSSLRGAGGGYGYTF. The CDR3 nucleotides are TGTGCCAGCAGCTCCCTAAGGGGAGCAGGAGGGGGCTATGGCTACACCTTC.